The TCR beta chain described here comes from a study of blood T cell repertoires in COVID-19 (dated by TCRdb to about 2020). For the wider study: Collaborator samples came from the United States, Italy and Spain and covered acute and convalescent phases of COVID-19. A freely available public database, intended as a resource for researchers studying the immune response to SARS-CoV-2, is where the repertoires were released. Sample metadata almost always included a de-identified subject ID, COVID-19 status, age in years and sex. The samples were drawn from the first 160 participants of the ongoing ImmuneRACE study and from 950 to 1,500 subjects provided by 6 global collaborators. The material from the prospective study consisted of cDNA or gDNA derived from T cells, B-cell-depleted T cells, or PBMCs. Deeply sampled blood TCRbeta repertoires from subjects exposed to, actively infected with, or recovered from COVID-19 were included in the dataset. HLA class I and class II types, where available, came from metadata supplied by the sample provider rather than from assay-based typing. Overall results and qualifications from the work: How much clinical and demographic metadata was included differed by source and by participant, and the metadata was provided uncurated.

Points on this clone: This receptor's antigen is unknown. No per-base quality is available; no much larger clone lies one base away.

In the prospective study, participants were about 18 to 95 years old, resided in 24 geographic areas of the United States, and were enrolled through a virtual design. In the prospective study, participants were assigned to cohorts based on the clinical history participants reported in a screening survey and a study questionnaire. A participant counted as exposed if, within 2 weeks of entering the study, that participant had been in contact with someone who had a PCR-confirmed or clinician-diagnosed COVID-19 case. In the prospective study, whole blood, serum and a nasopharyngeal or oropharyngeal swab were collected from each participant by mobile phlebotomists. Prospective study participants could optionally give additional blood draws and questionnaires over a roughly two-month period. Blood samples from the prospective study were shipped frozen or at room temperature prior to DNA extraction. TCRbeta CDR3 regions were amplified from genomic DNA using the immunoSEQ Assay, a bias-controlled multiplex PCR. Per the authors' processing: Nucleated cell counts per sample were estimated from amplification of reference gene primers within the assay. Sequence reads were collapsed and filtered to measure the absolute abundance of every unique TCRbeta CDR3 rearrangement. For each sample, productive Simpson clonality was calculated as the square root of Simpson's diversity index over productive rearrangements. Not all clones reach the TCRdb copy of this immuneACCESS table, which keeps in-frame sequences only. Checked studies attribute under half of the gap to unresolved V genes and leave the rest unexplained. The V and J calls and clone size are taken from that table; D and trimming were inferred from the DNA. Counted in this sample were about 270,000 clones; approximately 90% of them appeared once. The ten largest clones represent approximately 3% of the sample.

The germline V gene sets CDR1 to SGHRS and CDR2 to YFSETQ. Ends trimmed: V by 3 bases, J by 2 bases; bases unmatched to a gene: 1. The CDR3 runs 14 residues from the cysteine to the phenylalanine. Only the CDR3 portion is preserved as DNA: 42 bases, with reading frame beginning at the first base. The clonotype comes from a man aged 35 to 55 who had been exposed to COVID-19. Rearrangement joined TRBV5-1 to TRBJ1-3; TRBD1 agrees with 8 junctional bases. The sequencing input was PBMCs or T cells enriched from blood (not recorded which). The sequenced DNA: TGCGCCAGCAGCTCAGGGGGCGCTGGAAACACCATATATTTT. This gives the protein CASSSGGAGNTIYF.